The 21 T cell receptor beta chains presented below share a single source sample, sequenced in a study of blood T cells in healthy people across ages. Sample-barcoded 5' priming and a J-beta primer mix drove a second PCR of roughly 6 to 12 cycles. MiXCR, run by TCRdb on the 5' RACE reads, gives a single entry per CDR3 protein. The data show around 1,700,000 distinct CDR3 sequences, with about 30% seen just once and 7.7% held by the top ten. Sequencing was carried out using blood. The receptors derive from a woman aged 25-40 years in good health.

This rearrangement joins TRBV28 to TRBJ2-2, with 8 bases fitting TRBD1. V lost 1 base to trimming and J lost 5 bases; unmatched junction nucleotides: 12. Germline CDR1 and CDR2: MDHEN and SYDVKM. The CDR3 totals 18 residues. CDR3 sequence reads: CASSLLRQGNSATGELFF. The CDR3 coding sequence is TGTGCCAGCAGTTTATTGAGACAGGGGAATTCGGCGACCGGGGAGCTGTTTTTT. Variable domain in full (rest from reference TRBV28 and TRBJ2-2): DVKVTQSSRYLVKRTGEKVFLECVQDMDHENMFWYRQDPGLGLRLIYFSYDVKMKEKGDIPEGYSVSREKKERFSLILESASTNQTSMYLCASSLLRQGNSATGELFFGEGSRLTVL.

This clonotype showed up just a few times. V is TRBV5-1 and J is TRBJ1-1; D is possibly TRBD1 (5 bases). Germline V gene sequence: CDR1 SGHRS, CDR2 YFSETQ. The CDR3 runs 16 residues. V lost 4 bases and J 0 bases, leaving 16 bases between the germline ends. CDR3 loop: CASSPTGAGMNTEAFF. CDR3 nucleotide sequence: TGCGCCAGCAGCCCCACGGGAGCAGGGATGAACACTGAAGCTTTCTTT.

In this sample, this clonotype turned up many times. The J gene is TRBJ1-2, the V gene TRBV6-5, with TRBD1 identical over 9 bases. This CDR3 comprises 15 residues. CDR1 and CDR2 from the germline V gene are MNHEY and SVGAGI. V shed 2 bases, J shed 4 bases, and the junction held 5 bases outside the gene matches. CDR3 DNA sequence: TGTGCCAGCAGTTACACCGGGACAGGGAGCTATGGCTACACCTTC. This sequence encodes CASSYTGTGSYGYTF.

V gene TRBV27 combines with J gene TRBJ1-5; D ambiguous. The CDR3 runs 14 residues. Per germline, CDR1 MNHEY and CDR2 SMNVEV (reference sequence). Deletions cut 3 bases from V and 4 bases from J, with 10 bases between. The DNA for the CDR3 is TGTGCCAGCAGTTTGAGGCAGAGGAATCAGCCCCAGCATTTT. Its translation: CASSLRQRNQPQHF.

This clonotype was found a few times. V gene TRBV4-1 combines with J gene TRBJ2-3; TRBD1 might be the D (6 bases). The V and J ends lost 0 bases and 0 bases respectively, with 13 bases between them. Germline loops: CDR1 MGHRA, CDR2 YSYEKL. The CDR3 covers 17 residues. The CDR3 reads CASSQDRGRGSTDTQYF. The CDR3 DNA is TGCGCCAGCAGCCAAGATCGGGGCAGGGGAAGCACAGATACGCAGTATTTT.

This clonotype was counted many times. A junction boundary mismatches the germline segment, possibly from a read error. V is TRBV29-1 and J is TRBJ2-7; a weak D match, TRBD2 (6 bases). CDR1 is SQVTM, CDR2 ANQGSEA, per germline. The CDR3 runs to 13 residues. CDR3: CSVEGSGDYEQYF. CDR3 nucleotide sequence: TGCAGCGTGGAAGGTAGCGGAGACTACGAGCAGTACTTC.

The chain recombines TRBV12-3 or TRBV12-4 with TRBJ2-1; tentative D call: TRBD2 (7 bases). The CDR3 contains 14 residues. The V gene lost 7 bases and the J gene lost 13 bases, with 23 bases spanning the gap. CDR3 in DNA: TGTGCCAGCACCATCGGGGGGCCCCAAGAGACCCAGTTCTTC. Its protein is CASTIGGPQETQFF.

In regard to this clonotype: A much larger clone sits a single nucleotide away, making a read error possible. The V call is TRBV20-1, the J call TRBJ2-1; possible D gene TRBD2, 5 bases. The J call may be in error: the DNA end matches TRBJ2-7 better. The CDR3 consists of 15 residues. Germline V gives CDR1 DFQATT, CDR2 SNEGSKA (reference sequence). CDR3 sequence: CSASHLGSSYNEQYF. In DNA, the CDR3 is TGCAGTGCTTCCCACTTGGGGAGCTCCTACAATGAGCAGTACTTC.

This clonotype was counted between two and nine times. The CDR3 bases are TGTGCCAGCAGCTTAGTCCAAAACCCGCCCCAGCATTTT. It encodes CASSLVQNPPQHF. The V gene is TRBV7-2, the J gene TRBJ1-5; D is uncertain. Trimming took off 1 base at V and 9 bases at J, with 10 bases between the two ends. This CDR3 contains 13 residues. Germline assignment: CDR1 SGHTA and CDR2 FQGNSA.

This clonotype was found a few times. V is TRBV6-1 and J is TRBJ1-2, with D perhaps matching TRBD1 (6 bases). Germline loops: CDR1 MNHNS, CDR2 SASEGT. The CDR3 loop spans 13 amino acids. V was clipped by 7 bases and J by 8 bases, with 17 bases between them. The CDR3 protein is CASTERDKGGYTF. Written as DNA, the CDR3 is TGTGCCAGCACCGAACGGGACAAGGGAGGCTACACCTTC.

J is TRBJ2-1 and V is TRBV10-2; TRBD2 aligns across 8 bases. The V segment lost 4 bases and the J segment 8 bases; nucleotides outside the gene matches: 7. The CDR3 has 14 amino acids. Germline-derived CDR1 and CDR2 are WSHSY and SAAADI. The CDR3 nucleotides read TGCGCCAGCAGTGCACCGGGAGGGCCCCATGAGCAGTTCTTC. This translates into CASSAPGGPHEQFF.

V gene TRBV2 combines with J gene TRBJ2-1; 7 bases map to TRBD2. J gave up 6 bases and V 6 bases, and 17 bases lay outside the gene matches. Germline V gene lookup returns CDR1 SNHLY and CDR2 FYNNEI. The CDR3 contains 17 residues. The CDR3 is CASRRELLTYTANEQFF. Here the CDR3 DNA reads TGTGCCAGCAGGCGGGAGCTCCTAACCTATACCGCCAATGAGCAGTTCTTC.

The table lists this clonotype with many counts. The chain combines TRBV7-2 with TRBJ2-4; D possibly corresponds to TRBD2 (5 bases). This CDR3 is 13 amino acids long. Germline values: CDR1 SGHTA, CDR2 FQGNSA. V was cut by 10 bases and J by 5 bases, with 15 bases left in between. The CDR3 reads CAIGLSGQNIQYF. Here the CDR3 DNA reads TGTGCCATCGGACTTTCCGGTCAAAACATTCAGTACTTC.

Ten or more counts support this clonotype. The V and J genes are TRBV5-1 and TRBJ2-3; D might be TRBD2 (5 bases). Deletions cut 4 bases from V and 4 bases from J, with 13 bases between. The germline gives CDR1 SGHRS, CDR2 YFSETQ. CDR3 length equals 14 residues. The CDR3: CASSMTQEADTQYF. CDR3 coding DNA: TGCGCCAGCAGCATGACCCAGGAGGCAGATACGCAGTATTTT.

The chain employs TRBV7-9 and TRBJ2-5, with unresolved D. The CDR3 consists of 14 residues. Trimming pared 6 bases from V and 0 bases from J, leaving 11 bases between. CDR1 is SEHNR, CDR2 FQNEAQ, per germline (reference sequence). The CDR3 DNA sequence: TGTGCCAGCAGACTAAGGTCAGACCAAGAGACCCAGTACTTC. Translating gives CASRLRSDQETQYF.

This clonotype appeared a few times. The V call is TRBV10-3, the J call TRBJ1-5; a weak D match, TRBD1 (6 bases). Trimming stripped 3 bases from V and 2 bases from J, with 11 bases between. Germline V CDR1 and CDR2: ENHRY, SYGVKD. The CDR3 loop spans 15 amino acids. CDR3 DNA: TGTGCCATCAGTGACGGGACACGGGGCAATCAGCCCCAGCATTTT. It is translated as CAISDGTRGNQPQHF.

This clonotype occurred once. The V call is TRBV28, the J call TRBJ2-7, with 11 positions matching TRBD1. J was trimmed by 7 bases and V by 3 bases; bases with no gene match: 8. Germline CDR1 MDHEN, CDR2 SYDVKM. The CDR3 has 15 residues. CDR3 sequence reads: CASSFSDRGRGEQYF. Written as DNA, the CDR3 is TGTGCCAGCAGTTTTTCGGACAGGGGGCGCGGGGAGCAGTACTTC.

The rearrangement joins TRBV2 to TRBJ1-6; no definite D call. The CDR3 length is 14 residues. V was pared by 3 bases and J by 5 bases, with 8 bases between. Germline assignment: CDR1 SNHLY and CDR2 FYNNEI. CDR3 sequence: CASSEGSNNSPLHF. CDR3 coding DNA: TGTGCCAGCAGTGAGGGGAGCAATAATTCACCCCTCCACTTT.

CDR3 nucleotide sequence: TGTGCCAGCAGCTTAGGGGCTTGGCAGAACACTGAAGCTTTCTTT. This gives the protein CASSLGAWQNTEAFF. The chain has TRBV13 and TRBJ1-1; D gene unclear. Germline assignment: CDR1 PRHDT and CDR2 FYEKMQ (reference sequence). The length of the CDR3 is 15 residues. The V gene lost 0 bases and the J gene lost 1 base, with 9 bases spanning the gap.

The rearrangement uses TRBV10-3 and TRBJ1-5; weak D call: TRBD1 (5 bases). Germline V gives CDR1 ENHRY, CDR2 SYGVKD. This CDR3 region has 15 residues. V dropped 3 bases and J dropped 0 bases, with 9 bases sitting between them. The CDR3 region is CAISERQYSNQPQHF. CDR3 DNA: TGTGCCATCAGTGAAAGACAGTATAGCAATCAGCCCCAGCATTTT.

The V and J genes are TRBV7-2 and TRBJ2-6; TRBD2 is a possible D gene (5 bases). V was cut by 4 bases and J by 2 bases, with 12 bases left in between. Germline CDR1 reads SGHTA; CDR2 reads FQGNSA. The CDR3 has 16 amino acids. In DNA, the CDR3 is TGTGCCAGCAGCTCTTCGACGGGGACTGGGGCCAACGTCCTGACTTTC. Its translation is CASSSSTGTGANVLTF.